The TCR beta chain under discussion was sequenced for a study of shared clonotypes between healthy human individuals (dated by TCRdb to the early 2020s). Background for the entire study: A few men and two women, aged 18 to 49 years, made up the cohort. To estimate repertoire size and how much clonotype sharing occurs between individuals, the study deeply sequenced the blood TCR repertoires of 4 to 6 healthy adults. Different laboratories and diverse techniques were used to prepare libraries and sequence TCR repertoires, to increase sequencing depth and limit assay-specific biases. Leukapheresis yielded between about 0.85 and 10 billion PBMCs per donor.

The donors were healthy, HIV-negative adults with no recently reported acute infections or vaccinations. Only Caucasian adults living in Nashville, Tennessee, USA were represented among the donors. In the unsorted samples, approximately 85 million PBMCs were counted, and genomic DNA was extracted using the QIAamp DNA Blood Mini kit. Blood was collected by leukapheresis, and PBMCs were isolated by Ficoll-Histopaque density gradient centrifugation and then cryopreserved in liquid nitrogen vapor phase. In the case of this clone: Its antigen remains unidentified. The record has no base qualities; no much larger clone is one base away.

Using the deep immunoSEQ assay, multiplex PCR amplified TCR CDR3 regions from genomic DNA. Extracted genomic DNA from each cell subset was spread evenly across all wells of several immunoSEQ 96-well plates, with each plate serving as a replicate. Each replicate PCR for unsorted PBMC received roughly 300 ng genomic DNA, equal to about 30,000 T cell genomes. Ten immunoSEQ deep assay plates were used to sequence unsorted PBMC genomic DNA. Purified libraries were quantified with a Qubit 3.0 fluorometer, sized on a Bioanalyzer 2100, and re-quantified with the KAPA Library Quantification kit. Every immunoSEQ 96-well plate was sequenced on a dedicated single-read 150-cycle Illumina NextSeq 550 flow cell. On the authors' methods: Because the immunoSEQ output held only junctional sequences and lacked quality scores, the filtering could not match the filtering applied to full-length reads. Sequences were annotated with PyIR, a Python wrapper for IgBLAST v1.9, using IMGT germline references to assign V/J genes and CDR3. Reads were filtered out if the reads had weak V/J assignments (E-value above 1e-6), no CDR3, stop codons, out-of-frame junctions, or ambiguous translated residues. V3J clonotypes were defined as sequences sharing an identical inferred V gene, J gene, and CDR3 amino acid sequence. Percentage overlap between repertoires was calculated by dividing the number of shared unique clonotypes by the size of the smaller repertoire. Repertoire richness was assessed with RTK rarefaction, the Chao1 estimator, and Recon v2.1 estimates of unobserved clonotypes. The table was pulled from immuneACCESS by TCRdb, which kept in-frame rearrangements only. Such tables lose some clones; where checked, under half of the loss comes from unresolved V genes, and the rest has no known cause. V, J and clone size were drawn from that table, and D and trimming were deduced from the DNA. The sample yields fewer than 600,000 clones; 70% to 80% were counted once. In total, the top ten clones hold more than 10% of the sample.

The study at large found these results: Because the study included only a small number of donors, the genetic and exposure-history diversity represented was limited. Only blood was sampled, and tissue TCR repertoires likely differ from those in blood. Pairwise subsampling led to the expectation that sequencing depth would affect the degree of clonotype sharing among donors.

From the cysteine through the phenylalanine, the CDR3 covers 15 amino acids. Just CDR3 DNA is preserved here, 45 bases in frame from base 1. Per the germline V gene (reference sequence), SGHKS is the CDR1 and YYEKEE is the CDR2. V is cut by 2 bases and J by 1 base, and the space between the germline ends is 9 bases. The source is a woman aged 40 to 50 in good health. Some clones in this sample may be carry-over from other donors' samples. The specimen was PBMCs. The rearrangement combines TRBV5-5 with TRBJ2-2, with the D gene not clear enough to name. The CDR3 reads CASSLGTLNTGELFF. The DNA sequence is TGTGCCAGCAGCTTAGGTACCCTGAACACCGGGGAGCTGTTTTTT. When the CDR3 is completed using the reference TRBV5-5 and TRBJ2-2 genes on either side, the full variable domain is DAGVTQSPTHLIKTRGQQVTLRCSPISGHKSVSWYQQVLGQGPQFIFQYYEKEERGRGNFPDRFSARQFPNYSSELNVNALLLGDSALYLCASSLGTLNTGELFFGEGSRLTVL.